Below are 10 T cell receptor beta chains sequenced from a single sample in a study of blood T cells in healthy people across ages. Then a second PCR, running roughly 7 to 11 cycles, was carried out with a sample-barcoded 5' primer and a J-beta primer mix. TCRdb fed the 5' RACE reads into MiXCR, producing one record per CDR3 protein. Among hundreds of thousands of distinct CDR3 sequences, roughly three fifths were seen once, and the ten largest hold around 24%. Sequencing used blood. These receptors originate from a man aged 35-49 years in good health.

The chain's CDR3 is CASRITDSPLHF. The CDR3 nucleotides are TGTGCCAGCAGGATTACGGATTCACCCCTCCACTTT. The chain couples TRBV12-3 or TRBV12-4 to TRBJ1-6; D unclear. V was clipped by 6 bases and J by 8 bases, with 8 bases between them. The CDR3 consists of 12 residues.

The chain carries TRBV3-1 and TRBJ2-1, with no clear D. Deletions cut 1 base from V and 9 bases from J, with 7 bases between. Germline CDR1 and CDR2: LGHDT and YNNKEL (reference sequence). This CDR3 is 12 amino acids long. The CDR3 sequence is CASSQVRVEQFF. The CDR3 DNA reads as TGTGCCAGCAGCCAAGTTAGGGTTGAGCAGTTCTTC.

The chain couples TRBV7-8 to TRBJ1-2, with D possibly being TRBD1 (5 bases). This CDR3 contains 14 residues. Germline assignment: CDR1 SGHVS and CDR2 FQNEAQ. V lost 6 bases and J lost 7, with 18 bases in between. The CDR3, as DNA: TGTGCCAGCAGTAAGAACCTACAGGTCGTTGGCTACACCTTC. This encodes CASSKNLQVVGYTF.

J is TRBJ2-5 and V is TRBV27; 8 bases agree with TRBD2. V was pared by 5 bases and J by 8 bases, with 7 bases of the junction left unmatched. CDR1 and CDR2 from the germline V gene are MNHEY and SMNVEV (reference sequence). The CDR3 is 13 residues long. CDR3 in amino acids: CASSISGGRTQYF. CDR3 coding DNA: TGTGCCAGCAGTATCAGCGGGGGTAGAACCCAGTACTTC.

This clonotype was observed many times. The gene calls are TRBV29-1 and TRBJ2-5; no reliable D call. CDR1 and CDR2 (germline): SQVTM, ANQGSEA. The CDR3 is made up of 13 amino acids. The V end lost 0 bases, the J end lost 2 bases, and 7 bases lay between the germline ends. CDR3 coding DNA: TGCAGCGTTGAAGATGTCAGACAAGAGACCCAGTACTTC. Translation gives CSVEDVRQETQYF.

The V gene is TRBV11-3, the J gene TRBJ2-6; D call uncertain. CDR1 and CDR2 (germline): SGHNT, YENEEA. Between the trimmed V and J ends, which lost 1 base and 0 bases, there was a span of 7 bases. The CDR3 runs to 16 residues. The CDR3 DNA reads TGTGCCAGCAGCTTAGGAAAAAGCTCTGGGGCCAACGTCCTGACTTTC. It yields the protein CASSLGKSSGANVLTF.

This clonotype was found a few times. The chain is built from TRBV4-2 and TRBJ2-7, with D tentatively TRBD2 (5 bases). The CDR3 extends over 15 amino acids. The V end was cut by 5 bases, the J end by 2 bases, with 16 bases between. Germline loops: CDR1 LGHNA, CDR2 YNFKEQ. The CDR3 DNA reads as TGTGCCAGCAGCGCCACGGCGGGCCTGGCCTACGAGCAGTACTTC. Translated, it gives CASSATAGLAYEQYF.

This chain connects TRBV3-1 to TRBJ1-1; D gene unclear. The V gene's germline CDR1 is LGHDT and CDR2 YNNKEL (reference sequence). V was cut by 1 base and J by 7 bases, with 10 bases left in between. The CDR3 extends over 13 amino acids. The CDR3 sequence is CASSQVAGNEAFF. The CDR3 DNA follows: TGTGCCAGCAGCCAAGTGGCGGGGAATGAAGCTTTCTTT. The full variable domain, its missing parts supplied by reference TRBV3-1 and TRBJ1-1, is DTAVSQTPKYLVTQMGNDKSIKCEQNLGHDTMYWYKQDSKKFLKIMFSYNNKELIINETVPNRFSPKSPDKAHLNLHINSLELGDSAVYFCASSQVAGNEAFFGQGTRLTVV.

The chain joins TRBV20-1 to TRBJ1-5; D remains unclear. CDR3 length equals 13 residues. The V end lost 6 bases, the J end lost 5 bases, and 14 bases lay between the germline ends. In germline, CDR1 is DFQATT, CDR2 SNEGSKA (reference sequence). CDR3 sequence: CSATDNQDQPQHF. In nucleotides, the CDR3 is TGCAGTGCCACTGATAACCAAGATCAGCCCCAGCATTTT.

V and J are TRBV27 and TRBJ2-7; 9 nucleotides line up with TRBD2. CDR3 length: 16 amino acids. Germline assignment: CDR1 MNHEY and CDR2 SMNVEV (reference sequence). Germline trimming cut 3 bases from V and 7 bases from J; bases unmatched to any gene: 13. For the CDR3, the DNA is TGTGCCAGCAGTTTGTATCGCGGGAGGGCCTACAATGAGCAGTACTTC. Its protein product is CASSLYRGRAYNEQYF.